Shown below are 20 T cell receptor beta chains from a single sample sequenced in a study of blood T cells in healthy people across ages. Using a J-beta primer mix together with a sample-barcoded 5' primer, a second PCR was run for 7 to 11 cycles. TCRdb passed the 5' RACE reads through MiXCR, listing each CDR3 protein once. In the table there are about 620,000 distinct CDR3 sequences, around 52% of which are singletons. The sequencing sample was made of blood. The receptors were gathered from a woman older than 75 in good health.

This chain connects TRBV12-3 or TRBV12-4 to TRBJ2-2; D is unclear. The CDR3 consists of 15 residues. With 3 bases removed from V and 1 base from J, the gap between germline ends came to 9 bases. CDR3 region: CASSFFGRNTGELFF. DNA of the CDR3: TGTGCCAGCAGTTTCTTTGGACGGAACACCGGGGAGCTGTTTTTT.

As to this clonotype: A read error may be the cause here, since a much bigger clone is one base away. This chain links TRBV7-3 with TRBJ2-7; TRBD1 aligns across 7 bases. CDR1 is SGHTA and CDR2 is FQGTGA in the germline V gene. The CDR3 is made up of 12 amino acids. This CDR3 is CAGSKHDRAEYF. The CDR3 coding sequence is TGTGCCGGCAGCAAACACGACAGGGCTGAGTACTTC.

V gene TRBV7-2 combines with J gene TRBJ2-5, with a possible D match to TRBD2 (5 bases). The V gene lost 3 bases and the J gene lost 5 bases, with 19 bases spanning the gap. CDR1 SGHTA and CDR2 FQGNSA come from the germline V gene. The CDR3 runs 16 residues. The CDR3 bases are TGTGCCAGCAGCTTCGGCTTGGCGGGCGCTCGGGAGACCCAGTACTTC. Encoded protein: CASSFGLAGARETQYF.

On this clonotype: This may be a read error: a much more frequent sequence differs by one nucleotide. The CDR3 reads CASSRPSGVGNEQYF. Written as DNA, the CDR3 is TGTGCCAGCAGTCGACCTAGCGGGGTAGGCAATGAGCAGTACTTC. The rearrangement links TRBV12-3 or TRBV12-4 to TRBJ2-5; TRBD2 aligns across 9 bases. With 5 bases clipped from V and 11 bases from J, the junction kept 15 bases outside the gene matches. The length of the CDR3 is 15 residues.

The chain carries TRBV7-6 and TRBJ2-3, with TRBD2 matching over 8 bases. The CDR3 spans 16 residues. V shed 1 base and J 1 base; nucleotides not matched to a gene: 4. The germline V gene encodes CDR1 SGHVS and CDR2 FNYEAQ. DNA for the CDR3: TGTGCCAGCAGCTTAGAGGCGGGGGGCGGCACAGATACGCAGTATTTT. Translating it yields CASSLEAGGGTDTQYF.

This clonotype was detected a few times. The chain recombines TRBV5-1 with TRBJ2-1; 13 bases match TRBD2. The CDR3 totals 17 residues. The germline V gene has CDR1 SGHRS and CDR2 YFSETQ. Unmatched junction bases numbered 7, after V lost 0 bases and J lost 7 bases. CDR3 DNA sequence: TGCGCCAGCAGCTTGGTGACTAGCGGGGGGCCCCAGAATGAGCAGTTCTTC. Protein product: CASSLVTSGGPQNEQFF.

The chain has TRBV7-9 and TRBJ1-1; 10 bases match TRBD1. J lost 3 bases, V lost 7 bases, and 5 bases had no gene match. CDR1 and CDR2 (germline): SEHNR, FQNEAQ (reference sequence). The CDR3 loop spans 14 amino acids. Written as DNA, the CDR3 is TGTGCCAGCAACCAGGGACAGGGGCACACTGAAGCTTTCTTT. It specifies CASNQGQGHTEAFF.

This clonotype has ten or more counts. The J gene is TRBJ2-1, the V gene TRBV6-5; 14 bases match TRBD2. V lost 6 bases, J lost 9 bases, and 7 bases stayed unmatched. Germline assignment: CDR1 MNHEY and CDR2 SVGAGI. The CDR3 loop spans 15 amino acids. The CDR3 sequence: CASSKGLAGACEQFF. CDR3 DNA: TGTGCCAGCAGCAAGGGACTAGCGGGAGCTTGTGAGCAGTTCTTC.

This clonotype was found many times. V is TRBV6-5 and J is TRBJ2-1, with D possibly being TRBD1 (6 bases). Trimming shortened V by 6 bases and J by 6 bases, and 12 bases separated the two germline ends. The CDR3 loop spans 13 amino acids. Germline lookup yields CDR1 MNHEY and CDR2 SVGAGI. The CDR3 sequence: CASSLLGGNEQFF. The CDR3 region has the DNA TGTGCCAGCAGCCTATTAGGGGGCAATGAGCAGTTCTTC.

This clonotype has just a few counts. The gene calls are TRBV29-1 and TRBJ2-3; 7 positions match TRBD2. The CDR3 is made up of 15 amino acids. CDR1 and CDR2 (germline): SQVTM, ANQGSEA. The V and J ends lost 5 bases and 0 bases, in that order; junction bases with no gene match: 8. CDR3: CSVRSSGLSTDTQYF. The DNA for the CDR3 is TGCAGCGTTAGATCTAGCGGACTAAGCACAGATACGCAGTATTTT.

Of note for this clonotype: This may arise from a read error, as a much more abundant clone is one base away. The chain carries TRBV4-3 and TRBJ2-5; D unclear. CDR1 is LGHNA, CDR2 YSLEER, per germline. Deletions cut 0 bases from V and 6 bases from J, with 17 bases between. The CDR3 is 16 amino acids. This CDR3 reads CASSQEPGFTQKTQYF. The CDR3 region has the DNA TGCGCCAGCAGCCAAGAGCCCGGGTTTACACAAAAGACCCAGTACTTC.

The rearrangement links TRBV25-1 to TRBJ1-1, with D perhaps matching TRBD1 (5 bases). The CDR3 sequence is 14 residues long. Trimming removed 4 bases from V and 3 bases from J, with 12 bases in between. CDR1 MGHDK and CDR2 SYGVNS come from the germline V gene. CDR3 region: CASSVSGRYTEAFF. CDR3 coding DNA: TGTGCCAGCAGTGTGTCAGGGAGGTACACTGAAGCTTTCTTT.

This clonotype has ten or more counts. The V gene is TRBV2, the J gene TRBJ2-4; D gene unclear. Trimming took off 7 bases at V and 4 bases at J, with 11 bases between the two ends. The CDR3 runs 13 residues. Germline V gene lookup returns CDR1 SNHLY and CDR2 FYNNEI. CDR3 region: CASIRDTKNIQYF. CDR3 DNA: TGTGCCAGCATCCGAGACACTAAAAACATTCAGTACTTC.

The chain couples TRBV27 to TRBJ2-1; 8 bases agree with TRBD1. The J segment lost 6 bases and the V segment lost 7 bases, leaving 8 bases of the junction unmatched. Germline loops: CDR1 MNHEY, CDR2 SMNVEV (reference sequence). The CDR3 extends over 14 amino acids. The CDR3 coding sequence is TGTGCCAGCACTAAGTTGGGGACAGGCAATGAGCAGTTCTTC. Translated, it gives CASTKLGTGNEQFF.

DNA of the CDR3: TGTGCCAGCAGTTTCGGCGGGGGGGCGAAAGATACGCAGTATTTT. It specifies CASSFGGGAKDTQYF. This chain uses TRBV28 with TRBJ2-3, with 9 bases matching TRBD2. V gave up 3 bases and J gave up 5 bases; unmatched junction bases: 6. Germline V gives CDR1 MDHEN, CDR2 SYDVKM. The CDR3 has 15 residues.

This clonotype was seen repeatedly, ten times or more. The chain joins TRBV11-2 to TRBJ2-1; no firm D call. The CDR3 totals 12 residues. From germline, CDR1 is SGHAT and CDR2 FQNNGV. V shed 0 bases and J shed 13 bases, with 10 bases lying between them. CDR3 protein: CASSLEGGVQFF. In nucleotides, the CDR3 is TGTGCCAGCAGCTTAGAGGGTGGGGTCCAGTTCTTC.

This chain links TRBV7-9 with TRBJ2-7; D ambiguous. CDR1 and CDR2 from the germline V gene are SEHNR and FQNEAQ (reference sequence). The V and J ends lost 8 bases and 4 bases respectively, with 6 bases between them. The CDR3 length is 10 residues. The CDR3 reads CASGGYEQYF. As DNA, the CDR3 is TGTGCCAGCGGCGGTTACGAGCAGTACTTC.

Points on this clonotype: Given a much more abundant clone one base away, this may be a read error. V and J are TRBV4-1 and TRBJ2-1; no firm D call. Trimming removed 1 base at V and 10 bases at J, with 17 bases between. CDR1 is MGHRA, CDR2 YSYEKL, per germline. This CDR3 is 15 amino acids long. CDR3 bases: TGCGCCAGCAGCCAAGCAAGGGCCCTATCCTACGAGCAGTTCTTC. Translation: CASSQARALSYEQFF.

V usage is TRBV4-3 and J usage is TRBJ2-3; the D is unclear. CDR3 length: 14 amino acids. V was cut by 1 base and J by 4 bases, with 9 bases left in between. The germline V gene encodes CDR1 LGHNA and CDR2 YSLEER. CDR3 DNA sequence: TGCGCCAGCAGCCAAGCTTCCCGGGCAGATACGCAGTATTTT. As protein: CASSQASRADTQYF.

This chain joins TRBV20-1 and TRBJ2-3; 9 bases align to TRBD2. Germline lookup yields CDR1 DFQATT and CDR2 SNEGSKA (reference sequence). The junction had 9 bases not matched to a gene; V was cut back by 8 bases and J by 3 bases. This CDR3 is built from 14 residues. CDR3 loop: CSQQAGGPTDTQYF. The CDR3 coding sequence is TGCAGTCAACAGGCGGGGGGGCCGACAGATACGCAGTATTTT.